A single count supports the clone carrying this TCR beta chain. The data were obtained in a study of shared clonotypes between healthy human individuals. V dropped 6 bases and J dropped 0; count of bases not matched to a gene: 7. The CDR3 sequence is 15 residues long. The germline V gene encodes CDR1 MNHEY and CDR2 SMNVEV (reference sequence). Naive CD8 cells were CD45RO-negative, positively selected for CCR7, excluding terminally differentiated effector memory CD45RA+ cells. Profiling relied on immunoSEQ multiplex PCR, and the TCRdb table lists in-frame clones only, not all of them. The sample carries about 2.1 million clones, around 93% recorded once.

This chain connects TRBV27 to TRBJ2-7; 8 bases map to TRBD1. The sample comprised naive CD8+ T cells from PBMCs. This TCR derives from a man aged 18 to 29 in good health. Some clones in this sample may be carry-over from other donors' samples. CDR3 in amino acids: CASSIPGTGSYEQYF. CDR3 coding DNA: TGTGCCAGCAGCATACCCGGGACAGGCTCCTACGAGCAGTACTTC.